This TCR beta chain was obtained from a study of long-term antiretroviral therapy in people with HIV. The assay, immunoSEQ v3.0, was run at survey level. Assay: immunoSEQ multiplex PCR; the TCRdb copy retains only in-frame clones and omits some. The sample has roughly 28,000 clones, 85% to 95% seen once; the top ten hold more than 3%. In regard to this clone: The antigen is unknown.

The study's findings and limits: Adherence to ART, viral resistance and therapy changes lacked any data.

This CDR3 contains 17 residues. With V trimmed by 3 bases and J by 0 bases, 9 bases remained unmatched. CDR1 and CDR2 (germline): SGHDN, FVKESK. The sequence came from a man aged 45-60 years with HIV. Sequences were derived from unsorted PBMCs, sampled 5.3 years after starting antiretroviral therapy. The rearrangement uses TRBV14 and TRBJ2-3; TRBD2 agrees at 7 bases. The CDR3 loop reads CASSHDRTGRSTDTQYF. The CDR3 nucleotides read TGTGCCAGCAGCCACGATAGGACCGGGAGGAGCACAGATACGCAGTATTTT.